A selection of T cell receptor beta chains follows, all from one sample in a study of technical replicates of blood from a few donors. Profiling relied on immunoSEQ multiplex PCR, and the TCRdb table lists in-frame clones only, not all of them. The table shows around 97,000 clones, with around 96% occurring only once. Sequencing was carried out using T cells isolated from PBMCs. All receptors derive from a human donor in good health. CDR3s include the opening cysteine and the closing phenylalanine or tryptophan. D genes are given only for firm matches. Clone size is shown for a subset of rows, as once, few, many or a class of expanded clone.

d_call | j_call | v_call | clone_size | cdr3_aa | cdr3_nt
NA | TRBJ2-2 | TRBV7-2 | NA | CASSLEGRGSAGELFF | TGTGCCAGCAGCTTAGAAGGCAGGGGCTCCGCCGGGGAGCTGTTTTTT
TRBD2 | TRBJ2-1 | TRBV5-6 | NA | CASSLPPATSGPYNEQFF | TGTGCCAGCAGCTTGCCCCCGGCGACTAGCGGACCCTACAATGAGCAGTTCTTC
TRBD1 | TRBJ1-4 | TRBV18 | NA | CASAGTGGNEKLFF | TGTGCCAGCGCGGGGACAGGGGGGAATGAAAAACTGTTTTTT
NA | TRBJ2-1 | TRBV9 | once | CASSTPDSLSYNEQFF | TGTGCCAGCAGCACCCCTGATAGCCTTTCCTACAATGAGCAGTTCTTC
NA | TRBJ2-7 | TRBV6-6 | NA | CASRVDSLSYEQYF | TGTGCCAGCAGAGTAGACTCCCTTTCCTACGAGCAGTACTTC
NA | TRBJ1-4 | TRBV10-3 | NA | CAISASTATNEKLFF | TGTGCCATCAGTGCTTCGACAGCAACTAATGAAAAACTGTTTTTT
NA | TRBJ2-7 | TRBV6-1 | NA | CASSEQGQPSEQYF | TGTGCCAGCAGTGAACAGGGGCAGCCGAGCGAGCAGTACTTC
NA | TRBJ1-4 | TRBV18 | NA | CASSPLIDEKLFF | TGTGCCAGCTCACCACTTATAGATGAAAAACTGTTTTTT
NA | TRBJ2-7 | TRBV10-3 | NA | CAISTSTIPYEQYF | TGTGCCATCAGTACTAGCACAATTCCCTACGAGCAGTACTTC
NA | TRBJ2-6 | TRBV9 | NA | CASRGWVNVLTF | TGTGCCAGCCGGGGGTGGGTTAACGTCCTGACTTTC
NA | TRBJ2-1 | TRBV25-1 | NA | CASSWGERNEQFF | TGTGCCAGCAGTTGGGGGGAGCGGAATGAGCAGTTCTTC
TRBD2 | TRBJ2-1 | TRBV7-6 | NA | CASSPWTSGSNEQFF | TGTGCCAGCAGCCCCTGGACTAGCGGGAGCAATGAGCAGTTCTTC
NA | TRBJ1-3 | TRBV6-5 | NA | CASSLSGNSGNTIYF | TGTGCCAGCAGTTTAAGCGGCAACTCTGGAAACACCATATATTTT
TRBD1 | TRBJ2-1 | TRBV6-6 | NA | CASSDGTVNNEQFF | TGTGCCAGCAGTGATGGGACAGTTAACAATGAGCAGTTCTTC
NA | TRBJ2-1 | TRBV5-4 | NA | CASSSGLPSYNEQFF | TGTGCCAGCAGCTCAGGACTACCCTCGTACAATGAGCAGTTCTTC
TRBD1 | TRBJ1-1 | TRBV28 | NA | CASYDREDEAFF | TGTGCCAGCTACGACAGGGAGGATGAAGCTTTCTTT